Below are 4 T cell receptor beta chains sequenced from a single sample in a study of blood T cell repertoires in COVID-19 (dated by TCRdb to the early 2020s). Preparation of the library involved the immunoSEQ multiplex PCR assay. TCRdb limited this immuneACCESS table to in-frame rearrangements with V and J called. A share of clones is missing; checked studies link under half to unresolved V genes, and the rest is unexplained. The sample profile shows 130,000 or so clones; about four fifths of them were found once. The ten largest clones represent more than 1.3% of the sample. Sequencing was carried out using peripheral blood. The receptor set was obtained from a man aged 60 to 69 with acute or convalescent COVID-19.

V and J are TRBV30 and TRBJ1-2; tentative D call: TRBD1 (6 bases). CDR1 and CDR2 from the germline V gene are GTSNPN and SVGIG (reference sequence). CDR3 length: 13 residues. The V end was cut by 0 bases, the J end by 3 bases, with 8 bases between. CDR3 residues: CAWSVQGDYGYTF. The CDR3 DNA is TGTGCCTGGAGTGTACAGGGCGACTATGGCTACACCTTC.

This clone was recorded only once. This sequence joins TRBV29-1 and TRBJ1-5; 8 bases align to TRBD1. The CDR3 is 14 residues long. Germline V gene data show CDR1 as SQVTM and CDR2 as ANQGSEA. V gave up 6 bases and J gave up 5 bases; unmatched junction bases: 9. CDR3 DNA: TGCAGCGTCCTCTCGGACAGGGCTTATCAGCCCCAGCATTTT. Its protein product is CSVLSDRAYQPQHF.

The CDR3 loop is CAISDRAGVNTEAFF. Written as DNA, the CDR3 is TGTGCCATCAGTGATCGGGCAGGGGTTAACACTGAAGCTTTCTTT. V is TRBV10-3 and J is TRBJ1-1; possibly TRBD1 for D (6 bases). This CDR3 has 15 residues. V was trimmed by 3 bases and J by 2 bases, leaving 13 bases between them. Germline-derived CDR1 and CDR2 are ENHRY and SYGVKD.

The V call is TRBV12-3 or TRBV12-4, the J call TRBJ1-1, with D uncertain. V was cut by 4 bases and J by 5 bases, with 8 bases left in between. The CDR3 sequence is 12 residues long. The CDR3 nucleotides are TGTGCCAGCAGTTCCCCGGTGACTGAAGCTTTCTTT. Translating it yields CASSSPVTEAFF.